This TCR beta chain originates from a study of identical twins. A single record per CDR3 protein comes from TCRdb applying MiXCR to the 5' RACE reads. The table includes roughly 720,000 distinct CDR3 sequences, over 15% detected once. V was trimmed by 0 bases and J by 7 bases, leaving 13 bases between them. Germline V gives CDR1 DFQATT, CDR2 SNEGSKA (reference sequence). The CDR3 sequence is 14 residues long. This clonotype was seen only once. The sample was also linked to a second study, of T cells expressing NK-cell markers.

The TCR originated in a woman aged 18-29 years in good health. Sequencing input: PBMCs. The chain is built from TRBV20-1 and TRBJ2-1, with D perhaps matching TRBD1 (5 bases). In DNA form, the CDR3 reads TGCAGTGCTAGAGATCGGTTGGCAGGGAATGAGCAGTTCTTC. It specifies CSARDRLAGNEQFF.